This is a list of T cell receptor beta chains from one sample in a study of cytomegalovirus exposure and HLA in healthy donors. Sequencing used immunoSEQ multiplex PCR; TCRdb keeps in-frame clones, though not all of them. The repertoire holds over 200,000 clones, with 70% to 90% as singletons. Sequenced sample: PBMCs. Source of these receptors: a woman in her late teens or twenties in good health and CMV-seronegative. Both conserved end residues are part of each CDR3. The D gene is left open where the match is weak. Size is omitted from some rows. Given values are once, few, many or a class for expanded clones.

size	V	J	D	DNA	CDR3
-	TRBV19	TRBJ1-1	TRBD1	TGTGCCAGTAGTATTCATATGGGACAGGGTTTCGGCACTGAAGCTTTCTTT	CASSIHMGQGFGTEAFF
-	TRBV19	TRBJ2-7	-	TGTGCCAGTAGCCCCGGGACTGAGCTGTACGAGCAGTACTTC	CASSPGTELYEQYF
-	TRBV15	TRBJ2-7	-	TGTGCCACCAGCAGAGGGGCGAGCGGTACCTACGAGCAGTACTTC	CATSRGASGTYEQYF
few	TRBV7-8	TRBJ2-7	-	TGTGCCAGCAGCCGTACGACTAGTTCCGAGCAGTACTTC	CASSRTTSSEQYF
-	TRBV2	TRBJ2-5	TRBD2	TGTGCCAGCAGGGAGGGACTAGCGGGAGGGCCGCGGGAGACCCAGTACTTC	CASREGLAGGPRETQYF
-	TRBV27	TRBJ2-5	TRBD2	TGTGCCAGCAAGGTGCGGGAGGGTTTCGGAGGGACCCAGTACTTC	CASKVREGFGGTQYF
-	TRBV7-9	TRBJ2-1	-	TGTGCCAGCAGCTTAGCGTTGAGCCCCTACAATGAGCAGTTCTTC	CASSLALSPYNEQFF
-	TRBV19	TRBJ1-5	TRBD1	TGTGCCAGTAGTATAGACGGGGGACAGGGAAATCAGCCCCAGCATTTT	CASSIDGGQGNQPQHF
once	TRBV4-1	TRBJ2-3	-	TGCGCCAGCAGCCTGGCGGCAAAAATGAATACGCAGTATTTT	CASSLAAKMNTQYF
-	TRBV6-6	TRBJ1-2	TRBD1	TGTGCCAGCAGTTACAAAGGGACAGATCCTAACTATGGCTACACCTTC	CASSYKGTDPNYGYTF
-	TRBV27	TRBJ2-1	TRBD2	TGTGCCAGCAGCCCAGGACTAGCTCGCAATGAGCAGTTCTTC	CASSPGLARNEQFF
-	TRBV4-2	TRBJ1-2	TRBD1	TGTGCCAGCAGCCAAGGGGACAGGGGGCTCTATGGCTACACCTTC	CASSQGDRGLYGYTF
-	TRBV28	TRBJ1-1	-	TGTGCCAGCAGTTTTCCGACAGCAGGACCCATGAACACTGAAGCTTTCTTT	CASSFPTAGPMNTEAFF
-	TRBV19	TRBJ2-1	TRBD2	TGTGCCAGTAGTATTTCCCCGGGAACTAGCGGGAGCTATGAGCAGTTCTTC	CASSISPGTSGSYEQFF
-	TRBV28	TRBJ2-2	TRBD2	TGTGCCAGCAGTTCAGCGGGAGTTTGGACCGGGGAGCTGTTTTTT	CASSSAGVWTGELFF
-	TRBV5-1	TRBJ2-7	TRBD1	TGCGCCAGCAGCCCGACAGGGTTCGAGCAGTACTTC	CASSPTGFEQYF
-	TRBV27	TRBJ2-7	TRBD2	TGTGCCAGCCGGGGGGGCAGGTACTACGAGCAGTACTTC	CASRGGRYYEQYF
-	TRBV28	TRBJ1-1	-	TGTGCCAGCAGTGCTCGTGGGGCCTCTGAAGCTTTCTTT	CASSARGASEAFF
-	TRBV14	TRBJ1-1	-	TGTGCCAGCAGACAGGACATGATGAACACTGAAGCTTTCTTT	CASRQDMMNTEAFF
-	TRBV29-1	TRBJ2-1	TRBD1	TGCAGCGTTGTTCTGAAAGGGCAGGGGGCAACTGAGCAGTTCTTC	CSVVLKGQGATEQFF
-	TRBV9	TRBJ2-7	-	TGTGCCAGCAGCGGGTCGTCGGGAGAGCAGTACTTC	CASSGSSGEQYF
-	TRBV28	TRBJ1-1	-	TGTGCCAGCAGTCCCCAATCGCGGGGGCATACTGAAGCTTTCTTT	CASSPQSRGHTEAFF
-	TRBV13	TRBJ2-7	-	TGTGCCAGCAGCTTATTCCAATACGAGCAGTACTTC	CASSLFQYEQYF
few	TRBV5-5	TRBJ2-7	TRBD2	TGTGCCAGCAGCTTTTCATACGGGAGGGAATACGAGCAGTACTTC	CASSFSYGREYEQYF
-	TRBV19	TRBJ2-7	TRBD2	TGTGCCAGTAGTAATAGCGGGAGAAGTTTTTACGAGCAGTACTTC	CASSNSGRSFYEQYF
-	TRBV4-3	TRBJ2-3	TRBD1	TGCGCCAGCAGCCAAGCTGGGACAGGGGGCAGCACAGATACGCAGTATTTT	CASSQAGTGGSTDTQYF
-	TRBV5-1	TRBJ2-3	TRBD1	TGCGCCAGCAGCCTTTCGGGACAGAGCACAGATACGCAGTATTTT	CASSLSGQSTDTQYF
-	TRBV27	TRBJ1-1	-	TGTGCCAGCAGTTTATTAATGGGCGGTGTGGGGCAGGGCCAAGAAGCTTTCTTT	CASSLLMGGVGQGQEAFF
-	TRBV6-6	TRBJ2-7	-	TGTGCCAGCAGTTACTCTATCGCAACTAGGTCGCAGTACTTC	CASSYSIATRSQYF
-	TRBV12-2	TRBJ2-1	-	TGTGCAAGTCGCTTAGCGCCCGGAGGGAAGGGGAGCTCCTACAATGAGCAGTTCTTC	CASRLAPGGKGSSYNEQFF
few	TRBV10-3	TRBJ2-2	TRBD2	TGTGCCATCAGTCTCGGACTAGCGGGAGTAAAAGGGGAGCTGTTTTTT	CAISLGLAGVKGELFF
-	TRBV11-3	TRBJ2-2	-	TGTGCCAGCAGCTTAGGGGTCGCGGCGAACACCGGGGAGCTGTTTTTT	CASSLGVAANTGELFF
-	TRBV28	TRBJ2-7	-	TGTGCCAGCACCGTACCGGCGCCACGGGGCGAGCAGTACTTC	CASTVPAPRGEQYF
-	TRBV5-6	TRBJ2-7	TRBD2	TGTGCCAGCAGCTTGGCGGCTAGCGGCCTCTACGAGCAGTACTTC	CASSLAASGLYEQYF
-	TRBV5-5	TRBJ1-2	-	TGTGCCAGCAGCTTGGATAGGACAGCTTATGGCTACACCTTC	CASSLDRTAYGYTF
-	TRBV27	TRBJ2-7	-	TGTGCCAGCAGTTTTCAGGGCCCCTACGAGCAGTACTTC	CASSFQGPYEQYF
-	TRBV7-9	TRBJ2-3	-	TGTGCCAGCAGCTTATTTTCCCCGGGGACAGATACGCAGTATTTT	CASSLFSPGTDTQYF
-	TRBV2	TRBJ2-1	-	TGTGCCAGCAGTGAAGCGGTGAGTGAGCAGTTCTTC	CASSEAVSEQFF
-	TRBV28	TRBJ1-2	-	TGTGCCAGCAGTTCTGACACGTATGGCTACACCTTC	CASSSDTYGYTF
few	TRBV29-1	TRBJ2-6	-	TGCAGCGTCCAATCTGGGGCCAACGTCCTGACTTTC	CSVQSGANVLTF
-	TRBV7-7	TRBJ2-7	TRBD1	TGTGCTAGCAGCCCCGGGACAGGGAAGGGGTACGAGCAGTACTTC	CASSPGTGKGYEQYF
-	TRBV11-2	TRBJ2-1	TRBD2	TGTGCCAGCAGCTTAGCGGGAGGGCCCCGGGAGCAGTTCTTC	CASSLAGGPREQFF
-	TRBV5-4	TRBJ1-1	-	TGTGCCAGCAGCTTGCGGGGATCAGGGGTCCATACTGAAGCTTTCTTT	CASSLRGSGVHTEAFF
-	TRBV19	TRBJ1-5	-	TGTGCCAGTAGTTGGACAAGGGGCAATCAGCCCCAGCATTTT	CASSWTRGNQPQHF
many	TRBV29-1	TRBJ1-4	-	TGCAGCGGCAATTGGACAGTTAATGAAAAACTGTTTTTT	CSGNWTVNEKLFF
-	TRBV5-4	TRBJ1-1	-	TGTGCCAGCGGCGCCGCGGGCTGGACAGCCACAGGTGAAGCTTTCTTT	CASGAAGWTATGEAFF
-	TRBV5-1	TRBJ2-1	TRBD2	TGCGCCAGCAGCTTGGCCGGGACTAGCGGGATCTCGGGCAATGAGCAGTTCTTC	CASSLAGTSGISGNEQFF
-	TRBV5-1	TRBJ2-1	TRBD2	TGCGCCAGCAGGACTAGCGGTAACAATGAGCAGTTCTTC	CASRTSGNNEQFF
-	TRBV4-1	TRBJ2-1	TRBD1	TGCGCCAGCAGCCCTTGGACAGGGAATGGGAATGAGCAGTTCTTC	CASSPWTGNGNEQFF
-	TRBV7-2	TRBJ2-7	TRBD2	TGTGCCAGCAGATCGGGACTAAGCTACGAGCAGTACTTC	CASRSGLSYEQYF
-	TRBV5-1	TRBJ2-3	-	TGCGCCAGCAGGGACTTCAGCACAGATACGCAGTATTTT	CASRDFSTDTQYF
-	TRBV4-3	TRBJ1-1	-	TGCGCCAGCAGCCCAGAATACATGAACACTGAAGCTTTCTTT	CASSPEYMNTEAFF
-	TRBV29-1	TRBJ2-5	-	TGCAGCGTTGAGCCTACCCCGGACGGCGGGTGGACCCAGTACTTC	CSVEPTPDGGWTQYF
-	TRBV5-5	TRBJ1-5	-	TGTGCCAGCAGCTTGGGGCAGTCTAATCAGCCCCAGCATTTT	CASSLGQSNQPQHF